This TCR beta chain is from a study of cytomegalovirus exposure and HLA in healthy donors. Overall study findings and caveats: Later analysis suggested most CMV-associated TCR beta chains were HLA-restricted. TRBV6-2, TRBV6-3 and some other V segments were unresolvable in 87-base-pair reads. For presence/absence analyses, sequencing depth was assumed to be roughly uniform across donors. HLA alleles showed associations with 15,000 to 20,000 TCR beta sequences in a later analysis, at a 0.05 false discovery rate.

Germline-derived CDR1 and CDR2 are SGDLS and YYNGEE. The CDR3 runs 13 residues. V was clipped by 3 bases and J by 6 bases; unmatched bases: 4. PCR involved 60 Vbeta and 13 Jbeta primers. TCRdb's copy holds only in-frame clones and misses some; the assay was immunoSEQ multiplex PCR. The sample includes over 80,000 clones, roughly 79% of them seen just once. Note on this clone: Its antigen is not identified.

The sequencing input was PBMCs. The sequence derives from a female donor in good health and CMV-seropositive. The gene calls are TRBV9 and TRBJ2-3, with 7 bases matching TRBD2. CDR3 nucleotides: TGTGCCAGCAGCGATACTAGCGTCGATACGCAGTATTTT. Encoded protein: CASSDTSVDTQYF.